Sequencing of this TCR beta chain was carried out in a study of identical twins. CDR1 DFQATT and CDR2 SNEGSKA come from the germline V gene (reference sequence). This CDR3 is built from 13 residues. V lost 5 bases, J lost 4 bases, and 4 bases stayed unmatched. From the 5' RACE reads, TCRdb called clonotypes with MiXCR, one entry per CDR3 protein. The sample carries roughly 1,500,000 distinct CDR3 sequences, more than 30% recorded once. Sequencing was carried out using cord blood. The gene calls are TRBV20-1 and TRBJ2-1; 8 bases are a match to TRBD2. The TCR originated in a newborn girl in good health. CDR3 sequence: CSAGGGQYNEQFF. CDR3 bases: TGCAGTGCTGGCGGGGGGCAATACAATGAGCAGTTCTTC.